This TCR beta chain was identified in a study of blood T cell repertoires in COVID-19. This table comes from immunoSEQ multiplex PCR, and its TCRdb copy is limited to in-frame clones, with some not included. The table records over 200,000 clones, approximately 84% of them present only once. V lost 5 bases to trimming and J lost 1 base, with 8 bases between them. The CDR3 has 13 amino acids. From germline, CDR1 is KGHSH and CDR2 LQKENI. This receptor was obtained from a woman aged 80 or older with COVID-19, enrolled during active disease. Material: peripheral blood. This chain uses TRBV18 with TRBJ1-1, with D perhaps TRBD1 (6 bases). CDR3 sequence reads: CASSIQGNTEAFF. The CDR3 DNA is TGTGCCAGCTCAATACAGGGGAACACTGAAGCTTTCTTT.